Below are 2 T cell receptor beta chains sequenced from a single sample in a study of blood T cells in healthy people across ages. For the second PCR, which ran for 7 to 11 cycles, a sample-barcoded 5' primer and a J-beta primer mix were used. TCRdb used MiXCR to reprocess the 5' RACE reads, holding one entry per CDR3 protein. The data contain approximately 690,000 distinct CDR3 sequences, about 43% of them singletons. Material: blood. Receptor source: a man older than 75 in good health.

The chain employs TRBV20-1 and TRBJ1-5; the D is unclear. The germline V gene has CDR1 DFQATT and CDR2 SNEGSKA (reference sequence). The CDR3 has 13 residues. V dropped 0 bases and J dropped 4 bases, with 7 bases sitting between them. The CDR3 here is CSARDRANQPQHF. The DNA of the CDR3 is TGCAGTGCTAGAGATCGGGCGAATCAGCCCCAGCATTTT.

The chain combines TRBV9 with TRBJ2-1; perhaps TRBD1 as D (5 bases). Per the germline V gene, CDR1 is SGDLS and CDR2 is YYNGEE. V dropped 4 bases and J dropped 3 bases, with 14 bases sitting between them. The CDR3 contains 15 residues. This CDR3 reads CASSSNAGNYNEQFF. For the CDR3, the DNA is TGTGCCAGCAGCTCCAACGCAGGGAACTACAATGAGCAGTTCTTC.